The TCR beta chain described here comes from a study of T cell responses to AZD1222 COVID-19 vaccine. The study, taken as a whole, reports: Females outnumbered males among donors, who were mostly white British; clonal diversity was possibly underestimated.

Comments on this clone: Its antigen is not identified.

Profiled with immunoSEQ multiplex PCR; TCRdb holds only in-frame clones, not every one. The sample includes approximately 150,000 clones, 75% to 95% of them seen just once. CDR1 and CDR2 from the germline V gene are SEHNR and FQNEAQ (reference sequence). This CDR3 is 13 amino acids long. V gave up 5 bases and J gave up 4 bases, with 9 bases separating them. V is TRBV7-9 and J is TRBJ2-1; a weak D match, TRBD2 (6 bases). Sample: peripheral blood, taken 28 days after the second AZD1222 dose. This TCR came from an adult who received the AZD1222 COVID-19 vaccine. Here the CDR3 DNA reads TGTGCCAGCAGCGGTAGCGGTTACAATGAGCAGTTCTTC. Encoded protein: CASSGSGYNEQFF.